Listed here are 13 T cell receptor beta chains from one sample, sequenced in a study of T cell repertoires in cytomegalovirus infection. These receptors' targets are unknown. MiXCR, applied by TCRdb to the reads, yields one record per CDR3 protein. Of approximately 990,000 distinct CDR3 sequences listed, 30% to 40% are singletons. This sample comprised cultured CD8+ T cells from PBMCs, obtained from culture after CMV antigen stimulation. The source is a human donor in good health (CMV status not recorded). Some clones in this sample may be carry-over from other donors' samples.

J is TRBJ2-1 and V is TRBV5-8, with TRBD1 matching over 7 bases. Germline V gene data show CDR1 as SGHTS and CDR2 as YDEGEE. With V trimmed by 6 bases and J by 4 bases, 10 bases remained unmatched. The length of the CDR3 is 15 residues. CDR3 coding DNA: TGTGCCAGCACCTACAGGGGACCAAGTTACAATGAGCAGTTCTTC. Its translation: CASTYRGPSYNEQFF.

The chain links TRBV9 to TRBJ2-1, with 12 bases aligning to TRBD2. J lost 6 bases, V lost 5 bases, and 12 bases had no gene match. The V gene's germline CDR1 is SGDLS and CDR2 YYNGEE. This CDR3 is built from 17 residues. CDR3 amino acids: CASSPTSLAGGRNEQFF. CDR3 DNA: TGTGCCAGCAGTCCTACAAGTCTAGCGGGGGGGCGCAATGAGCAGTTCTTC.

Concerning this clonotype: A read error may be the cause here, since a much bigger clone is one base away. This chain uses TRBV7-4 with TRBJ1-6; a weak D match, TRBD1 (5 bases). The CDR3 has 15 amino acids. Germline values: CDR1 SGHVT, CDR2 SQSDAQ. CDR3 DNA sequence: TGTGTCAGCAGCTTAGCGGGAAGGGGTAATTCACCCCTCCACTTT. Its translation is CVSSLAGRGNSPLHF.

This clonotype was observed a handful of times. J is TRBJ2-3 and V is TRBV5-1; D is unclear. Germline assignment: CDR1 SGHRS and CDR2 YFSETQ. The CDR3 length is 15 residues. With 10 bases removed from V and 4 bases from J, the gap between germline ends came to 22 bases. Here the CDR3 reads CALSGEVQDPDTQYF. DNA for the CDR3: TGCGCCCTAAGTGGAGAGGTCCAGGACCCAGATACGCAGTATTTT.

This clonotype has more than one count but fewer than ten. The rearrangement uses TRBV12-3 or TRBV12-4 and TRBJ1-2; maybe TRBD1 (5 bases). The CDR3 length is 14 residues. V dropped 3 bases and J dropped 4 bases, with 12 bases sitting between them. In DNA form, the CDR3 reads TGTGCCAGCAGTTTTATCGGGGACTCCTATGGCTACACCTTC. Protein product: CASSFIGDSYGYTF.

This clonotype was seen repeatedly, ten times or more. The chain is built from TRBV7-8 and TRBJ2-3; 7 nucleotides line up with TRBD1. Germline CDR1 SGHVS, CDR2 FQNEAQ. V was pared by 5 bases and J by 1 base, with 6 bases of the junction left unmatched. CDR3 length: 15 amino acids. CDR3 amino acids: CASSPQGLGTDTQYF. CDR3 nucleotides: TGTGCCAGCAGCCCACAGGGGCTTGGCACAGATACGCAGTATTTT.

This clonotype was seen more than once but under ten times. This CDR3 reads CASIGEGSEAFF. The CDR3 region has the DNA TGTGCCAGCATAGGGGAGGGATCTGAAGCTTTCTTT. This chain connects TRBV2 to TRBJ1-1, with D possibly being TRBD1 (5 bases). Trimming removed 7 bases at V and 6 bases at J, with 12 bases between. CDR3 size: 12 residues. The germline gives CDR1 SNHLY, CDR2 FYNNEI.

This clonotype came up a few times. This chain joins TRBV5-1 and TRBJ1-1, with 11 bases fitting TRBD1. After removal of 4 bases from V and 5 bases from J, the junction contained 7 bases not matched to a gene. Per the germline V gene, CDR1 is SGHRS and CDR2 is YFSETQ. The CDR3 covers 15 residues. The CDR3 loop reads CASSPTGQGVTEAFF. Here the CDR3 DNA reads TGCGCCAGCAGCCCCACGGGACAGGGGGTAACTGAAGCTTTCTTT.

The chain couples TRBV25-1 to TRBJ2-3, with D perhaps TRBD1 (6 bases). CDR3 length equals 18 residues. The germline gives CDR1 MGHDK, CDR2 SYGVNS. The V end lost 0 bases, the J end lost 8 bases, and 24 bases lay between the germline ends. The CDR3 loop reads CASSEYFQDGREQGTQYF. The CDR3 DNA is TGTGCCAGCAGTGAATATTTCCAGGACGGCAGGGAACAGGGTACGCAGTATTTT.

The rearrangement joins TRBV27 to TRBJ2-7; D is perhaps TRBD2 (7 bases). Trimming took off 0 bases at V and 0 bases at J, with 9 bases between the two ends. The CDR3 has 15 amino acids. The germline gives CDR1 MNHEY, CDR2 SMNVEV (reference sequence). CDR3 sequence (DNA): TGTGCCAGCAGTTTATCGGGAGGGGGCTCCTACGAGCAGTACGTC. Translated: CASSLSGGGSYEQYV.

This clonotype occurred a few times. The chain links TRBV10-2 to TRBJ1-1, with D unclear. CDR1 is WSHSY and CDR2 is SAAADI in the germline V gene. This CDR3 has 14 amino acids. V gave up 2 bases and J gave up 3 bases, with 10 bases separating them. CDR3 nucleotides: TGCGCCAGCAGTGAGCATGGGGTGTACACTGAAGCTTTCTTT. It is translated as CASSEHGVYTEAFF.

The chain recombines TRBV11-2 with TRBJ2-5, with D unresolved. CDR3 length equals 16 residues. Germline V gene lookup returns CDR1 SGHAT and CDR2 FQNNGV. Trimming took 0 bases from V and 5 from J, leaving 16 bases between them. DNA of the CDR3: TGTGCCAGCAGCTTAGATCTTGTCAAGGCTCAGGAGACCCAGTACTTC. Translating it yields CASSLDLVKAQETQYF. Full variable domain (rest looked up from reference TRBV11-2 and TRBJ2-5): EAGVAQSPRYKIIEKRQSVAFWCNPISGHATLYWYQQILGQGPKLLIQFQNNGVVDDSQLPKDRFSAERLKGVDSTLKIQPAKLEDSAVYLCASSLDLVKAQETQYFGPGTRLLVL.

This clonotype was observed a handful of times. The rearrangement uses TRBV6-1 and TRBJ1-4; D ambiguous. This CDR3 spans 14 amino acids. Trimming took 6 bases from V and 0 from J, leaving 8 bases between them. CDR1 is MNHNS and CDR2 is SASEGT in the germline V gene. This chain's CDR3 is CASSNLATNEKLFF. As DNA, the CDR3 is TGTGCCAGCAGCAATCTCGCAACTAATGAAAAACTGTTTTTT.